This T cell receptor (beta chain) comes out of a study of control samples from healthy donors and cancer patients (dated by TCRdb to the early 2020s). In regard to this clone: No cognate antigen has been identified for it. Within one base of it there is no much larger clone, and no base qualities were kept.

The library was generated by the immunoSEQ multiplex PCR assay. This immuneACCESS table, as held by TCRdb, lists in-frame sequences with V and J called but not all clones. Of the missing ones, under half trace to an unresolved V gene in checked studies; the others have no known cause. The sample contains tens of thousands of clones, more than 80% of them found a single time. 2.9% of the sample is held by the ten biggest clonotypes. CDR1 and CDR2 were assigned from the germline V gene (reference sequence) as LNHDA and SQIVND. Taken from cysteine to phenylalanine, the CDR3 has 17 residues. CDR3 DNA only is kept here, 51 bases in frame from base 1. Trimming takes 3 bases off V and 1 base off J; junction bases not matched to a gene: 11.

This clonotype originated in a woman aged 50 to 65 with lung cancer. The V and J genes are TRBV19 and TRBJ2-5; 7 bases in the junction line up with TRBD1. The source material was PBMCs. For the CDR3, the sequence is CASSIRSGGESQETQYF. The nucleotides are TGTGCCAGTAGTATTAGGTCAGGGGGAGAGAGCCAAGAGACCCAGTACTTC.